One sample yielded the 25 T cell receptor beta chains listed below, sequenced in a study of T cells after yellow fever vaccination. TCRdb used MiXCR to reprocess the 5' RACE reads, holding one entry per CDR3 protein. Of a few hundred thousand distinct CDR3 sequences in the sample, around 6.8% were seen once. The material was PBMCs, obtained roughly seven weeks after the first yellow fever vaccination. These receptors were collected from a man in his late teens or twenties who received the YFV17D yellow fever vaccine.

This clonotype was seen at least ten times. The rearrangement joins TRBV10-1 to TRBJ2-2; D gene ambiguous. V dropped 6 bases and J dropped 4 bases, with 9 bases sitting between them. Germline lookup yields CDR1 WNHNN and CDR2 SYGVQD (reference sequence). This CDR3 is 13 amino acids long. CDR3 DNA sequence: TGCGCCAGCAGCGAACTTTTCACCGGGGAGCTGTTTTTT. Amino acids: CASSELFTGELFF.

This clonotype was seen ten or more times. V usage is TRBV6-5 and J usage is TRBJ2-7, with a tentative D call TRBD1 (6 bases). The CDR3 is made up of 12 amino acids. Germline loops: CDR1 MNHEY, CDR2 SVGAGI. Trimming cost V 6 bases and J 1 base, with 7 bases left between them. CDR3 nucleotide sequence: TGTGCCAGCAGACAGGGTTCCTACGAGCAGTACTTC. The encoded protein is CASRQGSYEQYF.

The rearrangement uses TRBV6-2 or TRBV6-3 and TRBJ2-1; D is unclear. Looked up from germline, CDR1 is MNHEY and CDR2 is SVGEGT. The CDR3 extends over 17 amino acids. V lost 7 bases and J lost 0, with 19 bases in between. Written as DNA, the CDR3 is TGTGCCAGCACCCACTCCCTTGTAAGGAGCTCCTACAATGAGCAGTTCTTC. This gives the protein CASTHSLVRSSYNEQFF.

A note on this clonotype: This may be a read error: a much more frequent sequence differs by one nucleotide. V gene TRBV5-6 combines with J gene TRBJ2-5; tentative D call: TRBD2 (6 bases). Trimming cost V 7 bases and J 9 bases, with 16 bases left between them. Per the germline V gene, CDR1 is SGHDT and CDR2 is YYEEEE. The CDR3 loop spans 12 amino acids. The CDR3 loop is CASGITGGSQYF. DNA for the CDR3: TGTGCCAGCGGGATCACCGGGGGTTCCCAGTACTTC.

The rearrangement links TRBV4-1 to TRBJ1-2; D gene uncertain. The CDR3 covers 13 residues. Trimming took 4 bases from V and 4 from J, leaving 10 bases between them. Germline CDR1 reads MGHRA; CDR2 reads YSYEKL. CDR3 sequence reads: CASSLGWGYGYTF. The CDR3 DNA sequence: TGCGCCAGCAGCCTAGGCTGGGGCTATGGCTACACCTTC.

The CDR3 coding sequence is TGTGCCAGCAAACGCCAGGGGGGATTCTACGAGCAGTACTTC. Translating it yields CASKRQGGFYEQYF. This chain joins TRBV7-2 and TRBJ2-7, with TRBD1 as a possible D gene (7 bases). CDR3 length: 14 residues. The germline gives CDR1 SGHTA, CDR2 FQGNSA. V was shortened by 7 bases and J by 3 bases, with 16 bases between the two germline ends.

This clonotype was seen a few times. The rearrangement joins TRBV29-1 to TRBJ2-7, with TRBD1 matching 9 bases. This CDR3 has 16 residues. Trimming cost V 6 bases and J 5 bases; bases outside gene matches: 17. Germline CDR1 SQVTM, CDR2 ANQGSEA. The CDR3 nucleotides are TGCAGCGTCCAGACAGGGGGAACGTATCCCAGTGACGAGCAGTACTTC. Its protein is CSVQTGGTYPSDEQYF.

The CDR3 spells CASSCHTLLYYEQYV. In DNA, the CDR3 is TGCGCCAGCAGCTGCCACACCCTGCTCTACTACGAGCAGTACGTC. The chain couples TRBV4-1 to TRBJ2-7; D not certain. V lost 5 bases and J lost 3, with 17 bases in between. The germline V gene encodes CDR1 MGHRA and CDR2 YSYEKL. This CDR3 has 15 residues.

This clonotype appeared many times. The chain joins TRBV9 to TRBJ2-7; D possibly corresponds to TRBD2 (6 bases). This CDR3 is built from 14 residues. The germline V and J ends were trimmed by 3 bases and 6 bases, with 16 bases remaining between them. The germline gives CDR1 SGDLS, CDR2 YYNGEE. In DNA form, the CDR3 reads TGTGCCAGCAGCGCCCCGGGAGACAGAGGCGAGCAGTACTTC. It translates to CASSAPGDRGEQYF.

The chain uses TRBV2 and TRBJ2-1; TRBD1 is a possible D gene (6 bases). V lost 2 bases and J lost 7, with 15 bases in between. This CDR3 comprises 15 residues. Germline CDR1 and CDR2: SNHLY and FYNNEI. CDR3 sequence reads: CASSENRENRNEQFF. As DNA, the CDR3 is TGTGCCAGCAGTGAAAACAGGGAGAACCGGAATGAGCAGTTCTTC.

V and J are TRBV2 and TRBJ2-2; 11 bases map to TRBD2. V was clipped by 4 bases and J by 3 bases; unmatched bases: 7. This CDR3 comprises 17 residues. Germline CDR1 is SNHLY and CDR2 is FYNNEI. The CDR3 DNA sequence: TGTGCCAGCAGTGGATCTGTACTAGCGGGGGACACCGGGGAGCTGTTTTTT. Translation: CASSGSVLAGDTGELFF.

This clonotype showed up just a few times. The V gene is TRBV4-2, the J gene TRBJ1-1; weak D call: TRBD1 (5 bases). The germline V gene has CDR1 LGHNA and CDR2 YNFKEQ. The CDR3 is 14 residues long. V was pared by 2 bases and J by 3 bases, with 10 bases between. The CDR3 is CASSQRRGDTEAFF. CDR3 in DNA: TGTGCCAGCAGCCAAAGGAGAGGGGACACTGAAGCTTTCTTT.

This clonotype was seen only a few times. The chain recombines TRBV5-5 with TRBJ2-3; D unresolved. The ends were cut back, 0 bases at V and 0 bases at J, with 11 bases in the middle. The CDR3 is 16 residues long. CDR1 is SGHKS and CDR2 is YYEKEE in the germline V gene (reference sequence). In nucleotides, the CDR3 is TGTGCCAGCAGCTTGGAAGACATAGCAAGCACAGATACGCAGTATTTT. Translation: CASSLEDIASTDTQYF.

This clonotype has only a few counts. The rearrangement links TRBV4-1 to TRBJ1-2; no definite D call. The V gene lost 1 base and the J gene lost 4 bases, with 16 bases spanning the gap. Germline V gives CDR1 MGHRA, CDR2 YSYEKL. The CDR3 consists of 16 residues. Written as DNA, the CDR3 is TGCGCCAGCAGCCAAGGGACGGTCGGTCTTCCCTATGGCTACACCTTC. Translating it yields CASSQGTVGLPYGYTF.

The chain carries TRBV19 and TRBJ2-1; a possible D gene is TRBD2 (6 bases). Trimming stripped 5 bases from V and 0 bases from J, with 11 bases between. This CDR3 is built from 15 residues. Germline CDR1 LNHDA, CDR2 SQIVND (reference sequence). The CDR3 bases are TGTGCCAGTAGTGGTCGGGGGAGCTCCTACAATGAGCAGTTCTTC. As protein: CASSGRGSSYNEQFF.

This clonotype was recorded a few times. This rearrangement joins TRBV11-2 to TRBJ2-7, with 13 nucleotides matching TRBD2. This CDR3 region has 16 residues. V dropped 5 bases and J dropped 7; count of bases not matched to a gene: 11. The V gene's germline CDR1 is SGHAT and CDR2 FQNNGV. The CDR3 reads CASSRTSGGSLGEQYF. As DNA, the CDR3 is TGTGCCAGCAGCAGGACTAGCGGGGGATCTCTTGGGGAGCAGTACTTC.

This clonotype was counted a single time. It is likely a read error, because the conserved phenylalanine at the end of the CDR3 is missing. The rearrangement links TRBV4-3 to TRBJ2-3, with D perhaps assigned TRBD1 or TRBD2 (6 bases each). Germline CDR1 is LGHNA and CDR2 is YSLEER. V lost 4 bases and J lost 2, with 19 bases in between. The CDR3 spans 17 residues. As DNA, the CDR3 is TGCGCCAGCAGCCCTCGGGAAATAGGGGGGATCACAGATACGCAGTATTAT. Its protein is CASSPREIGGITDTQYY.

J is TRBJ2-1 and V is TRBV6-2 or TRBV6-3; D unclear. Germline values: CDR1 MNHEY, CDR2 SVGEGT. The CDR3 is 11 residues long. Trimming shortened V by 6 bases and J by 12 bases, and 12 bases separated the two germline ends. The CDR3 protein is CASSAARAQFF. The CDR3 DNA is TGTGCCAGCAGCGCGGCTAGGGCGCAGTTCTTC.

This clonotype showed up just a few times. The chain joins TRBV7-8 to TRBJ2-3; tentative D call: TRBD1 (5 bases). The CDR3 sequence is 18 residues long. In germline, CDR1 is SGHVS, CDR2 FQNEAQ. The ends were cut back, 1 base at V and 7 bases at J, with 24 bases in the middle. CDR3 bases: TGTGCCAGCAGCTTAGAAAAAGGGGAAATTTTGTTGAAGAATACGCAGTATTTT. Translating gives CASSLEKGEILLKNTQYF.

In DNA, the CDR3 is TGCAGTGCTGAGGACAGTCTACTAGCCAAAAACATTCAGTACTTC. This gives the protein CSAEDSLLAKNIQYF. V is TRBV20-1 and J is TRBJ2-4; D may be TRBD1 (6 bases). CDR1 DFQATT and CDR2 SNEGSKA come from the germline V gene (reference sequence). V was cut by 5 bases and J by 0 bases, with 14 bases left in between. The CDR3 runs to 15 residues.

The gene calls are TRBV29-1 and TRBJ1-5; D is unclear. Per germline, CDR1 SQVTM and CDR2 ANQGSEA. V lost 4 bases to trimming and J lost 4 bases, with 8 bases between them. The CDR3 is made up of 12 amino acids. CDR3 bases: TGCAGCGTTGCTGCCACTAATCAGCCCCAGCATTTT. This encodes CSVAATNQPQHF.

The chain is built from TRBV5-5 and TRBJ1-5; 9 nucleotides line up with TRBD1. The germline V gene encodes CDR1 SGHKS and CDR2 YYEKEE (reference sequence). The length of the CDR3 is 16 residues. The V segment lost 4 bases and the J segment 4 bases; nucleotides outside the gene matches: 9. CDR3 DNA sequence: TGTGCCAGCAGCCCAACTCCGGGACAGGGAAATCAGCCCCAGCATTTT. Encoded protein: CASSPTPGQGNQPQHF.

A note on this clonotype: Being one base from a much bigger clone, this may be a read error. The chain recombines TRBV20-1 with TRBJ2-5; 13 nucleotides agree with TRBD2. CDR1 is DFQATT, CDR2 SNEGSKA, per germline (reference sequence). V was pared by 5 bases and J by 7 bases, with 7 bases of the junction left unmatched. The CDR3 loop spans 14 amino acids. The CDR3: CSAGTSGVRWTQYF. CDR3 DNA sequence: TGCAGTGCTGGGACTAGCGGGGTACGTTGGACCCAGTACTTC.

This clonotype has a handful of counts. The chain links TRBV29-1 to TRBJ2-4; 8 bases are a match to TRBD1. Germline CDR1 reads SQVTM; CDR2 reads ANQGSEA. The CDR3 runs 15 residues. The V and J ends lost 6 bases and 6 bases, in that order; junction bases with no gene match: 13. The CDR3 protein is CSVQRTGITTNIQYF. In DNA form, the CDR3 reads TGCAGCGTCCAGAGGACAGGGATTACTACAAACATTCAGTACTTC.

There are a few counts of this clonotype. The chain has TRBV6-2 or TRBV6-3 and TRBJ2-6; 9 positions agree with TRBD1. Germline lookup yields CDR1 MNHEY and CDR2 SVGEGT. V lost 4 bases, J lost 0 bases, and 10 bases stayed unmatched. The CDR3 is 19 residues long. The CDR3 DNA reads TGTGCCAGCAGTTCTCTAGGGGACAGGGTACGCTCTGGGGCCAACGTCCTGACTTTC. Translated, it gives CASSSLGDRVRSGANVLTF.